The rows below give T cell receptor beta chains drawn from one sample of a study of blood T cell repertoires in COVID-19. Only in-frame clones appear in the TCRdb table, and some are missing; sequencing was by immunoSEQ multiplex PCR. The table lists about 130,000 clones, over 65% of them singletons, with more than 5% in the top ten. Sequenced input: PBMCs or T cells enriched from blood (not recorded which). The receptors derive from a woman aged 45-65 years who had recovered from COVID-19. CDR3s include the opening cysteine and the closing phenylalanine or tryptophan. Each record gives: V gene, D gene, J gene, clone size, CDR3 DNA, CDR3 protein. The D gene is left open where the match is weak. Size is stated for part of the rows, as once, few or many counts, or as a class when the clone is expanded.

TRBV12-3/TRBV12-4	NA	TRBJ1-1	once	TGTGCCAGCAGGGGGGCGAACACTGAAGCTTTCTTT	CASRGANTEAFF
TRBV4-2	NA	TRBJ1-4	NA	TGTGCCAGCAGCCAAGCGGGGAGTGCGGCAACTAATGAAAAACTGTTTTTT	CASSQAGSAATNEKLFF
TRBV7-6	NA	TRBJ2-1	NA	TGTGCCAGCAGCTCCCTGACAGGTTGGGACAATGAGCAGTTCTTC	CASSSLTGWDNEQFF
TRBV6-2/TRBV6-3	TRBD2	TRBJ2-5	NA	TGTGCCAGCAGTTTCTCGCGGGGGGGCCAGGAGACCCAGTACTTC	CASSFSRGGQETQYF
TRBV12-3/TRBV12-4	NA	TRBJ2-7	NA	TGTGCCAGCAGTTTAGGTTACTCCTACGAGCAGTACTTC	CASSLGYSYEQYF
TRBV30	NA	TRBJ2-3	NA	TGTGCCTGGAGTCCCAACAGGGATACGCAGTATTTT	CAWSPNRDTQYF
TRBV3-1/TRBV3-2	NA	TRBJ2-1	NA	TGTGCCAGCAGCCAAGTCGGGAACAATGAGCAGTTCTTC	CASSQVGNNEQFF
TRBV7-8	NA	TRBJ1-1	NA	TGTGCCAGCAGCTTAGCTGCGGGGGCTGAAGCTTTCTTT	CASSLAAGAEAFF
TRBV28	NA	TRBJ2-2	once	TGTGCCAGCAGCTTAAATCCTCCCGGGGAGCTGTTTTTT	CASSLNPPGELFF
TRBV19	NA	TRBJ1-1	NA	TGTGCCAGTAGCAAACAGCCTTTGGGCGCTTTCTTT	CASSKQPLGAFF